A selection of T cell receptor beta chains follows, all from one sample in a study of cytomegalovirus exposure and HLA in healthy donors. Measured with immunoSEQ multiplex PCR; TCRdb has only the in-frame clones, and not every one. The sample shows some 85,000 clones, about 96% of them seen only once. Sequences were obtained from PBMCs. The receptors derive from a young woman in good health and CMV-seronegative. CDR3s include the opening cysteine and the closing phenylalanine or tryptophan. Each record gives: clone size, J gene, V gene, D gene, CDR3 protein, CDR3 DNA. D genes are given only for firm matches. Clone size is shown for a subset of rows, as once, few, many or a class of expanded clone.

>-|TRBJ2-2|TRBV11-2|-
CASSSLQGTGELFF
TGTGCCAGCAGCTCCTTACAGGGTACCGGGGAGCTGTTTTTT
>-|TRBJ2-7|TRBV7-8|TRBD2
CASSLRTGRLAGTPSSYEQYF
TGTGCCAGCAGCCTACGGACAGGGAGACTAGCGGGCACACCAAGCTCCTACGAGCAGTACTTC
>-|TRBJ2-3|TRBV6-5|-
CASSYGLSRPDTQYF
TGTGCCAGCAGTTATGGTCTTTCGAGGCCGGATACGCAGTATTTT
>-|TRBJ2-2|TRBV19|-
CASSELAELFF
TGTGCCAGTAGTGAACTAGCGGAGCTGTTTTTT
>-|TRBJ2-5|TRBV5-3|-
CARIPRLETQYF
TGTGCCAGAATTCCGCGATTGGAGACCCAGTACTTC
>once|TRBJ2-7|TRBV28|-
CASSERVYNSYEQYF
TGTGCCAGCAGTGAGCGGGTGTACAACTCCTACGAGCAGTACTTC
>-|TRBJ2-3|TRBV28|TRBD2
CASSGLAGVGDTQYF
TGTGCCAGCAGCGGACTAGCGGGAGTTGGGGATACGCAGTATTTT
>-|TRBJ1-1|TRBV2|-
CASSEQSLIQVEAFF
TGTGCCAGCAGTGAACAATCCCTCATACAGGTTGAAGCTTTCTTT
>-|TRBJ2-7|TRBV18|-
CASSPPTGGVGYEQYF
TGTGCCAGCTCACCACCAACGGGGGGCGTAGGTTACGAGCAGTACTTC
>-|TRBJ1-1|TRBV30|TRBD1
CAWRDRVKAEAFF
TGTGCCTGGAGGGACAGGGTAAAGGCTGAAGCTTTCTTT
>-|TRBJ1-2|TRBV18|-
CASSPLVGVHRAARDTF
TGTGCCAGCTCACCTTTGGTTGGGGTTCACAGGGCGGCGCGTGACACCTTC
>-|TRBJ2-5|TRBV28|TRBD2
CASGRGETQYF
TGTGCCAGCGGGAGGGGAGAGACCCAGTACTTC
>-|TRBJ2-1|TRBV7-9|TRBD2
CASSPGGRNEQFF
TGTGCCAGCAGCCCCGGCGGGAGGAATGAGCAGTTCTTC
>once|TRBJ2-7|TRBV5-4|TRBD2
CASSPPPSSGSSYEQYF
TGTGCCAGCAGCCCGCCTCCCTCTAGCGGGAGTTCCTACGAGCAGTACTTC
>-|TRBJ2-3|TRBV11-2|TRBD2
CASSYLAGPDTQYF
TGTGCCAGCAGCTACCTAGCGGGACCAGATACGCAGTATTTT
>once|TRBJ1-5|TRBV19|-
CASSTPRGGPNQPQHF
TGTGCCAGTAGTACCCCCCGGGGGGGCCCTAATCAGCCCCAGCATTTT